The 6 T cell receptor beta chains given below trace back to one sample, sequenced in a study of T cell changes during pregnancy in multiple sclerosis. TCRdb keeps only in-frame clones here, not all; method: immunoSEQ multiplex PCR. The table lists 99,000 or so clones, under 95% of them singletons. The sample was peripheral blood, taken after pregnancy. The receptors shown here come from a female donor with multiple sclerosis, enrolled in a pregnancy study.

The chain has TRBV30 and TRBJ2-7; 8 nucleotides align to TRBD2. CDR1 is GTSNPN and CDR2 is SVGIG in the germline V gene (reference sequence). With 5 bases clipped from V and 5 bases from J, the junction kept 5 bases outside the gene matches. CDR3 length equals 12 residues. The DNA for the CDR3 is TGTGCCTGGTCTAGCGGGTTTAACGAGCAGTACTTC. Translation gives CAWSSGFNEQYF.

J is TRBJ2-7 and V is TRBV6-5, with no clear D. Germline values: CDR1 MNHEY, CDR2 SVGAGI. The CDR3 totals 13 residues. With 0 bases removed from V and 2 bases from J, the gap between germline ends came to 5 bases. CDR3 sequence (DNA): TGTGCCAGCAGTTACTCTCGTACCTACGAGCAGTACTTC. Translating it yields CASSYSRTYEQYF.

The rearrangement links TRBV30 to TRBJ1-2, with 7 positions matching TRBD1. CDR3 size: 13 residues. After removal of 3 bases from V and 8 bases from J, the junction contained 9 bases not matched to a gene. Germline V gene sequence: CDR1 GTSNPN, CDR2 SVGIG (reference sequence). Here the CDR3 reads CAWSQTGKFGYTF. Here the CDR3 DNA reads TGTGCCTGGAGCCAGACAGGGAAATTCGGCTACACCTTC.

V usage is TRBV7-9 and J usage is TRBJ2-7, with 9 bases that match TRBD1. In germline, CDR1 is SEHNR, CDR2 FQNEAQ (reference sequence). Trimming removed 2 bases from V and 0 bases from J; junction bases left unmatched: 5. The length of the CDR3 is 16 residues. CDR3 sequence (DNA): TGTGCCAGCAGCTTAACCCGGACAGGGGTCTCCTACGAGCAGTACTTC. It yields the protein CASSLTRTGVSYEQYF.

The chain joins TRBV28 to TRBJ2-7; D is ambiguous. Germline V gene sequence: CDR1 MDHEN, CDR2 SYDVKM. V shed 4 bases and J shed 4 bases, with 11 bases lying between them. The CDR3 extends over 13 amino acids. CDR3 in amino acids: CASSSPLRYEQYF. CDR3 DNA sequence: TGTGCCAGCAGTTCCCCTCTACGGTACGAGCAGTACTTC.

The CDR3 protein is CASSPRASSSYNEQFF. DNA of the CDR3: TGTGCCAGTAGTCCCCGAGCGTCGAGCTCCTACAATGAGCAGTTCTTC. This chain uses TRBV19 with TRBJ2-1; no firm D call. The CDR3 loop spans 16 amino acids. The V gene lost 5 bases and the J gene lost 0 bases, with 14 bases spanning the gap. Germline-derived CDR1 and CDR2 are LNHDA and SQIVND (reference sequence).